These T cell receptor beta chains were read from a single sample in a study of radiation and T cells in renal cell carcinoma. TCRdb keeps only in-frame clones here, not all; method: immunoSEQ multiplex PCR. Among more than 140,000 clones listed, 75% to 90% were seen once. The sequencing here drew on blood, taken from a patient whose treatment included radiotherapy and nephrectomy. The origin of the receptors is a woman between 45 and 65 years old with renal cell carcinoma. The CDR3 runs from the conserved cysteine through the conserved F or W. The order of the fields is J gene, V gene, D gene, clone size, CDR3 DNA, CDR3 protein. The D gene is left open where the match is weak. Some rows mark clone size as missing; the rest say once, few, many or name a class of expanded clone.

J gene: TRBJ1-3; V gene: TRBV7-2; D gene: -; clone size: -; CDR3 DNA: TGTGCCAGCAGCTTAAACCCCGTCGGGGGTACCACTGGAAACACCATATATTTT; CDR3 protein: CASSLNPVGGTTGNTIYF
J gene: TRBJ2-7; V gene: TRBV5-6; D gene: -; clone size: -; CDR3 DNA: TGTGCCAGCAGCGCCGAAGGGCCCGGGACCAAAAATCAGTACTTC; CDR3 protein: CASSAEGPGTKNQYF
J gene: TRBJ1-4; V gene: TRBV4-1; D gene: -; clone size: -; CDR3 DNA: TGCGCCAGCAGCCAGGTCTTGGCAAATGAAAAACTGTTTTTT; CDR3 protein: CASSQVLANEKLFF
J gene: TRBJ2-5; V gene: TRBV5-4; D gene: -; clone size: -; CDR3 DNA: TGTGCCAGCAGCTTGGCCCCAGGGCCTGAGACCCAGTACTTC; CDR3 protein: CASSLAPGPETQYF
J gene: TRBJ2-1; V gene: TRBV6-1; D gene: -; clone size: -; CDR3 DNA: TGTGCCAGCAGCCACCCTAGCCCCTCCTACAATGAGCAGTTCTTC; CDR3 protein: CASSHPSPSYNEQFF
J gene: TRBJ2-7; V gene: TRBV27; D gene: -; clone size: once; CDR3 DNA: TGTGCCAGCAGTGACGGGGGTTACGAGCAGTACTTC; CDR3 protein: CASSDGGYEQYF
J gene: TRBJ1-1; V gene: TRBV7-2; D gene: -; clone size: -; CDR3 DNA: TGTGCCAGCACCAGGGTGGGGGTAGGCACTGAAGCTTTCTTT; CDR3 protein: CASTRVGVGTEAFF
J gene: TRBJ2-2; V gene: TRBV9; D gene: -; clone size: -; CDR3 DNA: TGTGCCAGCAGCGTCCTGGGGGAGAACACCGGGGAGCTGTTTTTT; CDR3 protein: CASSVLGENTGELFF
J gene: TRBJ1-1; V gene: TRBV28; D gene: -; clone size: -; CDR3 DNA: TGTGCCAGCAGTTTTAACGAAGCTTTCTTT; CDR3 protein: CASSFNEAFF
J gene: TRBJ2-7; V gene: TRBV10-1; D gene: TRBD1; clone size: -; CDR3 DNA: TGCGCCAGCAGTCCGGGACAGAGCGTCCACGAGCAGTACTTC; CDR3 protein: CASSPGQSVHEQYF
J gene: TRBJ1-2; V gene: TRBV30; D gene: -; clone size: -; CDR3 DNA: TGTGCCTGGGGCAATGCGAGGGGCTACACCTTC; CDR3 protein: CAWGNARGYTF
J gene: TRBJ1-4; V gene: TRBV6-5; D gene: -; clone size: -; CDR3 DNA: TGTGCCAGCAGCCGAAGGGGGTTTAATGAAAAACTGTTTTTT; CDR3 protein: CASSRRGFNEKLFF
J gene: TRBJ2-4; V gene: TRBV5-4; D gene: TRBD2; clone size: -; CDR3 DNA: TGTGCCAGCAGCTTGGAGGCGGGAGGGGTAAACATTCAGTACTTC; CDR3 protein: CASSLEAGGVNIQYF
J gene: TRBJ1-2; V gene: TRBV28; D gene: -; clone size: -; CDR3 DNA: TGTGCCAGCAGTTCCCCCCTCAGCTCTAACTATGGCTACACCTTC; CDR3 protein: CASSSPLSSNYGYTF